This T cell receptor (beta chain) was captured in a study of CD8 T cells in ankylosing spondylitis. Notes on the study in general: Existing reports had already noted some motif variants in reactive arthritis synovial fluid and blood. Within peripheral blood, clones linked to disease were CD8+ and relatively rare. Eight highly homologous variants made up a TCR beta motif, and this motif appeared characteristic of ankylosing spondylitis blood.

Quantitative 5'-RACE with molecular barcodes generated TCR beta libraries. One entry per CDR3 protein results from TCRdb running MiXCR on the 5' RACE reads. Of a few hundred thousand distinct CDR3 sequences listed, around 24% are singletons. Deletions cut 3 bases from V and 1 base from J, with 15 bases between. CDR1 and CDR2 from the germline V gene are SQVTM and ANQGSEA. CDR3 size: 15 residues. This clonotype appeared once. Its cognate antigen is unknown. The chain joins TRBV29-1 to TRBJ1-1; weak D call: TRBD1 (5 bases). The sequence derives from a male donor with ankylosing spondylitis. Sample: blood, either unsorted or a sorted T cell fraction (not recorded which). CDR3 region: CSVDVTGTANTEAFF. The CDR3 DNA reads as TGCAGCGTTGATGTCACCGGGACGGCGAACACTGAAGCTTTCTTT. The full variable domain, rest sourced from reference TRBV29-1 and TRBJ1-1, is SAVISQKPSRDICQRGTSLTIQCQVDSQVTMMFWYRQQPGQSLTLIATANQGSEATYESGFVIDKFPISRPNLTFSTLTVSNMSPEDSSIYLCSVDVTGTANTEAFFGQGTRLTVV.